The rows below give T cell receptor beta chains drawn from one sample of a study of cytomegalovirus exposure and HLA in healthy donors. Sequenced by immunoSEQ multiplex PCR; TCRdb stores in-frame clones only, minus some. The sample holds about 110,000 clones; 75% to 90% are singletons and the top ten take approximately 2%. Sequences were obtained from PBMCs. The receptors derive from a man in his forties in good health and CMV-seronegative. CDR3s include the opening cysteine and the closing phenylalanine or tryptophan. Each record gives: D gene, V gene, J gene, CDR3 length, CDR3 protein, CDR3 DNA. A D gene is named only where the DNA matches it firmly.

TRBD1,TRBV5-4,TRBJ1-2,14,CASSRPGQGDGYTF,TGTGCCAGCAGCCGCCCGGGACAGGGTGATGGCTACACCTTC
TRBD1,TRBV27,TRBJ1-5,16,CASSLGQGTTNQPQHF,TGTGCCAGCAGCCTTGGACAGGGAACTACTAATCAGCCCCAGCATTTT
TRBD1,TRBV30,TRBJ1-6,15,CAWSVVTGVNSPLHF,TGTGCCTGGAGTGTGGTGACAGGGGTTAATTCACCCCTCCACTTT
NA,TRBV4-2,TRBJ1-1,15,CASSLISGTQTEAFF,TGTGCCAGCAGCCTTATATCCGGGACACAAACTGAAGCTTTCTTT
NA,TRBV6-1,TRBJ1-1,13,CASSEAGHREAFF,TGTGCCAGCAGTGAAGCGGGACACCGTGAAGCTTTCTTT
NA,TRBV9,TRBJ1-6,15,CASSVEGRNGSPLHF,TGTGCCAGCAGCGTAGAGGGGCGAAACGGGTCACCCCTCCACTTT
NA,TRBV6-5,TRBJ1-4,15,CASSYSGVSGEKLFF,TGTGCCAGCAGTTACTCGGGCGTGTCAGGTGAAAAACTGTTTTTT
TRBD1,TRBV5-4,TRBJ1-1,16,CASSLGTTGLNTEAFF,TGTGCCAGCAGCCTGGGTACGACAGGGCTGAACACTGAAGCTTTCTTT
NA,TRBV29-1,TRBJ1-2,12,CSVYSDTYGYTF,TGCAGCGTCTATTCAGACACCTATGGCTACACCTTC
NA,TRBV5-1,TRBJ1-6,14,CASSFDGGEWSFHF,TGCGCCAGCAGCTTCGACGGCGGAGAATGGTCCTTCCACTTT